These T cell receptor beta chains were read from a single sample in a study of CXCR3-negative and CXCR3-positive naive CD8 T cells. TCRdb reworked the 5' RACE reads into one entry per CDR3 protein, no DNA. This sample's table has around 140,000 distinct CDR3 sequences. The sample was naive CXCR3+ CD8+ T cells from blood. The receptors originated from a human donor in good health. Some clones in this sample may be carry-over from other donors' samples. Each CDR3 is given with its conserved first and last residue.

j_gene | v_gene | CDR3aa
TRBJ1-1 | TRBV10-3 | CAISEVVSSDRQGGAFF
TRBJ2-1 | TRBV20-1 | CSARGTSEYNEQFF
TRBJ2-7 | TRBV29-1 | CSVWTGYEQYF
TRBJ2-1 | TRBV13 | CASSYGLAGGNEQFF
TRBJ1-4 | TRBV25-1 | CASSATDSRLFF
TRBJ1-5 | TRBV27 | CASSRDSNQPQHF
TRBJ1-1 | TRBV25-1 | CASSEWTGEGRNTEAFF
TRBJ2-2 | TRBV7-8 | CASRGGPNTGELFF
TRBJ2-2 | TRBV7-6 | CASSSRTGNAGELFF
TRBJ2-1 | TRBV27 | CASSPSASSYNEQFF
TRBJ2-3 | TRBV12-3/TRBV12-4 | CASTGGETDTQYF
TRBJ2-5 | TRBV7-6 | CASSRGEETQYF
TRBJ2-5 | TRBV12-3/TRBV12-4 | CASSVAGLETQYF
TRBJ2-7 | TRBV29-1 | CSGATGEPYEQYF
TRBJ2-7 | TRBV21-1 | CASSKTSGRGENSYEQYF
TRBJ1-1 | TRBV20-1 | CSARDRGSVLVTEAFF
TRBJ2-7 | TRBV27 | CASSFAPRGFEQYF
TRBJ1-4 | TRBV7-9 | CASSLAGGPTNEKLFF
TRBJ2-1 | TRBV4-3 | CASSQDGGGSYNEQFF
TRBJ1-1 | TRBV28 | CAIFSTGENTEAFF
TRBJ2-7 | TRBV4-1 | CASSLGPGESYEQYF
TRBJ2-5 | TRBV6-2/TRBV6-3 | CASSYQSGRVGETQYF
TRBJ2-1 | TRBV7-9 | CASSPDLREQFF
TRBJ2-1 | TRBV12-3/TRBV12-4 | CASSDSGGANEQFF
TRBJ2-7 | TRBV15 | CATRQPQYYEQDF
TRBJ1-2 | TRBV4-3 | CASSQDAGFNYGYTF
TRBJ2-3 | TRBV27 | CASKLDSGGYTDTQYF
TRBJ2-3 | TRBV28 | CASSLSPRVTDTQYF
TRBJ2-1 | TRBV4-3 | CASSHGITGAGEQFF